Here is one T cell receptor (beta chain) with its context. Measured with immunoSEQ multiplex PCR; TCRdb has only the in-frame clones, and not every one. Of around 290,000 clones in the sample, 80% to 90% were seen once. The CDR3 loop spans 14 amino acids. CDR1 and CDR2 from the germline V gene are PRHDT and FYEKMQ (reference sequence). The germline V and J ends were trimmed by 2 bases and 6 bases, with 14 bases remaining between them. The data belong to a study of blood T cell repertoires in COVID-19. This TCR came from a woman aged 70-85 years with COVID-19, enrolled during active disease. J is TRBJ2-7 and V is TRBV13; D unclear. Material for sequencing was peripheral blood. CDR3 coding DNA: TGTGCCAGCAGCTTACGAACGATGGCCCTCGAGCAGTACTTC. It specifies CASSLRTMALEQYF. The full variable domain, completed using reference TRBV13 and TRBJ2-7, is AAGVIQSPRHLIKEKRETATLKCYPIPRHDTVYWYQQGPGQDPQFLISFYEKMQSDKGSIPDRFSAQQFSDYHSELNMSSLELGDSALYFCASSLRTMALEQYFGPGTRLTVT.